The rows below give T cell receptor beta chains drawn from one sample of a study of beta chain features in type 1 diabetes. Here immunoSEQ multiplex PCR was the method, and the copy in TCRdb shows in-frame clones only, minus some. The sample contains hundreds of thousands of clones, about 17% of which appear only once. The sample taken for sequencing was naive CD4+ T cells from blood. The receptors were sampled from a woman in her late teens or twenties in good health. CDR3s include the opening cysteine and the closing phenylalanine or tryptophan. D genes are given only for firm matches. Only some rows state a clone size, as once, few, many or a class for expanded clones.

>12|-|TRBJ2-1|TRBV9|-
TGTGCCAGCAGCCTCAGGGGAGATGAGCAGTTCTTC
CASSLRGDEQFF
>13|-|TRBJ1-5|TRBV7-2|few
TGTGCCAGCAGCCCGGACCCAGGTCAGCCCCAGCATTTT
CASSPDPGQPQHF
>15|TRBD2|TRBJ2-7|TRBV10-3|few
TGTGCCATCAGCCCTGGGACTAGCGGGACCTACGAGCAGTACTTC
CAISPGTSGTYEQYF
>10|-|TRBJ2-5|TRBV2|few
TGTGCCAGCAGTAGGGAGACCCAGTACTTC
CASSRETQYF
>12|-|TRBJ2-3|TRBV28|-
TGTGCCAGCAGCCCCAGGGCAGATACGCAGTATTTT
CASSPRADTQYF
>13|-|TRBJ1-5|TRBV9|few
TGTGCCAGCAGCGTGGGACCGGATCAGCCCCAGCATTTT
CASSVGPDQPQHF
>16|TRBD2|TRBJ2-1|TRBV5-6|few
TGTGCCAGCAGCTTGGGACTAGCGAACTCCTACAATGAGCAGTTCTTC
CASSLGLANSYNEQFF
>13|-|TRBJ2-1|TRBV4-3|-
TGCGCCAGCAGCCAAGTTGCGGGACGTGAGCAGTTCTTC
CASSQVAGREQFF
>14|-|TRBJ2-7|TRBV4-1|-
TGCGCCAGCAGCCATCAGGGAGCAGGCTACGAGCAGTACTTC
CASSHQGAGYEQYF
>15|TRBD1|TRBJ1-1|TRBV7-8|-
TGTGCCAGCAGCGAACAGACAGGGTTTCGCACTGAAGCTTTCTTT
CASSEQTGFRTEAFF
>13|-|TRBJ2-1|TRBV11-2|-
TGTGCCAGCAGCCTTTATGGAGGGAATGAGCAGTTCTTC
CASSLYGGNEQFF